These T cell receptor beta chains were read from a single sample in a study of T cell changes during pregnancy in multiple sclerosis. Data came from immunoSEQ multiplex PCR; TCRdb stores just in-frame clones and leaves some out. The sample carries about 63,000 clones, roughly 92% recorded once. Sample: CD8+ T cells from peripheral blood mononuclear cells, taken in the second trimester of pregnancy. The receptors here all came from a female donor with multiple sclerosis, enrolled in a pregnancy study. The CDR3 runs from the conserved cysteine through the conserved F or W. A D gene is named only where the DNA matches it firmly.

cdr3_aa cdr3_nt v_call cdr3_length j_call d_call
CSVHTKDRESYNEQFF TGCAGCGTCCATACGAAAGACAGGGAATCCTACAATGAGCAGTTCTTC TRBV29-1 16 TRBJ2-1 TRBD1
CASRNAGSRTEAFF TGCGCCAGCAGGAACGCAGGGTCTCGGACTGAAGCTTTCTTT TRBV5-1 14 TRBJ1-1 -
CASRSQETQYF TGTGCCAGCAGATCTCAAGAGACCCAGTACTTC TRBV7-9 11 TRBJ2-5 -
CSVPGQGLYGYTF TGCAGCGTCCCGGGACAGGGTCTCTATGGCTACACCTTC TRBV29-1 13 TRBJ1-2 TRBD1
CASSPTWETNEKLFF TGTGCCAGCAGCCCCACTTGGGAGACTAATGAAAAACTGTTTTTT TRBV7-9 15 TRBJ1-4 -
CASSPTGGLRNTEAFF TGCGCCAGCAGCCCCACAGGGGGCCTTAGGAACACTGAAGCTTTCTTT TRBV23-1 16 TRBJ1-1 TRBD1
CASSLGLAGSYNEQFF TGCGCCAGCAGCCTGGGACTAGCGGGATCTTACAATGAGCAGTTCTTC TRBV5-1 16 TRBJ2-1 TRBD2
CASSLGLAGGTDTQYF TGTGCCAGCAGCTTGGGACTAGCGGGGGGCACAGATACGCAGTATTTT TRBV5-6 16 TRBJ2-3 TRBD2
CASSPGGLAGYNEQFF TGTGCCAGTAGTCCGGGCGGGCTAGCGGGTTACAATGAGCAGTTCTTC TRBV19 16 TRBJ2-1 TRBD2
CASSDGQGADTQYF TGTGCCAGCAGTGACGGACAGGGGGCAGATACGCAGTATTTT TRBV6-4 14 TRBJ2-3 TRBD1
CASSPKPIMNTEAFF TGTGCCAGTAGTCCAAAGCCTATTATGAACACTGAAGCTTTCTTT TRBV19 15 TRBJ1-1 -
CASSLEGGTEAFF TGTGCCAGCAGTTTAGAGGGGGGGACTGAAGCTTTCTTT TRBV28 13 TRBJ1-1 -